The T cell receptor beta chain described here comes from a study of cytomegalovirus exposure and HLA in healthy donors. PCR used 60 Vbeta primers and 13 Jbeta primers. The method was immunoSEQ multiplex PCR; TCRdb's version includes in-frame clones alone and lacks a portion of them. The sample gives approximately 120,000 clones, approximately 76% of which show up once; around 8.1% is in the top ten. With 11 bases removed from V and 2 bases from J, the gap between germline ends came to 9 bases. Germline CDR1 MDHEN, CDR2 SYDVKM. The CDR3 has 11 residues. The chain has TRBV28 and TRBJ1-2; D not certain. The clonotype comes from a man aged 35 to 55 in good health and CMV-seronegative. Sequenced sample: PBMCs. The CDR3 sequence is CAVGSNYGYTF. CDR3 sequence (DNA): TGTGCCGTGGGCAGCAACTATGGCTACACCTTC.